This T cell receptor beta chain was recovered during a study of a mutant IDH1 vaccine in newly diagnosed glioma. Study summary: Week 35 held visit V12, while week 47 held visit V13.

Sequenced by immunoSEQ multiplex PCR; TCRdb stores in-frame clones only, minus some. Of tens of thousands of clones listed, almost 85% are singletons. Broader study findings: Detectable vaccine-induced immune responses arose in over 90% of patients. There seemed to be no relation between pseudoprogression and changes in top peripheral T cell clonotypes.

V lost 5 bases and J lost 5, with 16 bases in between. The CDR3 contains 15 residues. Germline lookup yields CDR1 SGHTA and CDR2 FQGNSA. Time point: week 47, end of study. Mutant IDH1 20-mer peptide, at 300 ug, made up each vaccine dose, with topical imiquimod. New WHO grade 3 or 4 astrocytomas that were IDH1-mutant and ATRX-lost occurred in the donors. Details on this clone: Its specificity is not known.

Sequenced here: PBMCs, sampled from a glioma patient whose treatment included an IDH1 peptide vaccine. This clonotype was sampled from a man between 35 and 55 years old with glioma. V is TRBV7-2 and J is TRBJ1-5; D is perhaps TRBD1 (6 bases). The CDR3 bases are TGTGCCAGCAGCCATCGTGGGGGGCCCGATCAGCCCCAGCATTTT. Translation: CASSHRGGPDQPQHF.